The rows below give T cell receptor beta chains drawn from one sample of a study of blood T cell repertoires in COVID-19. Measured with immunoSEQ multiplex PCR; TCRdb has only the in-frame clones, and not every one. The data show about 150,000 clones, with roughly 89% seen just once and over 0.75% held by the top ten. Sequenced input: peripheral blood. These TCRs come from a woman aged 50 to 60 with acute or convalescent COVID-19. The CDR3 runs from the conserved cysteine through the conserved F or W. The order of the fields is V gene, D gene, clone size, J gene, CDR3 DNA, CDR3 protein. A D gene is named only where the DNA matches it firmly. Some rows have no size entry. The others give once, few or many, or a class for an expanded clone.

TRBV11-2	.	.	TRBJ2-2	TGTGCCAGCAGCTTGTTTAGACTGACGAACACCGGGGAGCTGTTTTTT	CASSLFRLTNTGELFF
TRBV19	.	.	TRBJ2-4	TGTGCCACTGAATCCCGCGGCAGGGATAAAAACATTCAGTACTTC	CATESRGRDKNIQYF
TRBV19	.	few	TRBJ1-2	TGTGCCAGTAGTATAGCGGCAGGGGTTGCAAACTATGGCTACACCTTC	CASSIAAGVANYGYTF
TRBV5-4	.	.	TRBJ1-1	TGTGCCAGCAGCTTGGGCGGGGGGAGACGGGACACTGAAGCTTTCTTT	CASSLGGGRRDTEAFF
TRBV6-5	TRBD1	once	TRBJ2-1	TGTGCCAGCAGTTACGGGACAGGGGTTTGGGATGAGCAGTTCTTC	CASSYGTGVWDEQFF
TRBV19	.	.	TRBJ2-5	TGTGCCAGTAGTGCAAGGACAGATCAAGAGACCCAGTACTTC	CASSARTDQETQYF
TRBV5-6	.	.	TRBJ1-1	TGTGCCAGCACCCCGACAGGCAGCCCTGACACTGAAGCTTTCTTT	CASTPTGSPDTEAFF
TRBV3-1/TRBV3-2	TRBD2	.	TRBJ2-7	TGTGCCAGCAGCCGCCCGGGACTACCTACCTACGAGCAGTACTTC	CASSRPGLPTYEQYF
TRBV10-3	TRBD2	once	TRBJ2-7	TGTGCCATCAGTGCAAGGGAGGGATCGGGCGAGCAGTACTTC	CAISAREGSGEQYF
TRBV6-6	.	.	TRBJ2-2	TGTGCCAGCAGTTCTCAGGGGCCGAACACCGGGGAGCTGTTTTTT	CASSSQGPNTGELFF
TRBV20-1	.	.	TRBJ1-1	TGCAGTGCTAGTCGGGGGTACTTAACTGAAGCTTTCTTT	CSASRGYLTEAFF
TRBV19	.	.	TRBJ2-7	TGTGCCAGTAGTTTGCGGGGCTACTACGAGCAGTACTTC	CASSLRGYYEQYF
TRBV6-5	.	.	TRBJ1-1	TGTGCCAGCACTCCGACGCCGGGGGTAAACACTGAAGCTTTCTTT	CASTPTPGVNTEAFF
TRBV27	.	.	TRBJ1-2	TGTGCCAGCAGTTCCAACGGAGGGGGCTACACCTTC	CASSSNGGGYTF
TRBV28	.	once	TRBJ1-1	TGTGCCAGCAGTTTAGGGGACAAGGAAGCTTTCTTT	CASSLGDKEAFF
TRBV12-5	.	.	TRBJ1-2	TGTGCTAGTGGTTTGGGAGTGGTGGAAAGAGGAAGCTATGGCTACACCTTC	CASGLGVVERGSYGYTF
TRBV27	.	.	TRBJ1-2	TGTGCCAGCAGGGGAGGGGAACTCTATGGCTACACCTTC	CASRGGELYGYTF
TRBV6-6	TRBD1	.	TRBJ2-7	TGTGCCAGCAGTCTCGGACAGGGAACTCGGGAGCAGTACTTC	CASSLGQGTREQYF
TRBV19	TRBD2	.	TRBJ2-7	TGTGCCAGTAGTATCGTGGCTAGCGGGACTTACTCCTACGAGCAGTACTTC	CASSIVASGTYSYEQYF
TRBV2	TRBD2	.	TRBJ2-1	TGTGCCAGCAGTGAGCTAGCGGGAGTGGTAAATGAGCAGTTCTTC	CASSELAGVVNEQFF
TRBV19	TRBD2	.	TRBJ2-2	TGTGCCAGTAGTAAGACTAGCGGGAGCGCCGGGGAGCTGTTTTTT	CASSKTSGSAGELFF
TRBV19	TRBD1	.	TRBJ2-4	TGTGCCAGTAGTATAGGGACAGGGGCGGTCAACATTCAGTACTTC	CASSIGTGAVNIQYF
TRBV9	TRBD1	.	TRBJ2-3	TGTGCCAGCAGCGCGACAGGGCCTAGCACAGATACGCAGTATTTT	CASSATGPSTDTQYF
TRBV10-2	TRBD1	.	TRBJ2-7	TGCGCCAGCAGTGGGGGACAGGGGATAGGGGAGCAGTACTTC	CASSGGQGIGEQYF
TRBV19	TRBD1	.	TRBJ1-3	TGTGCCAGTAGTACGACCGGGACAGGGACTGGAAACACCATATATTTT	CASSTTGTGTGNTIYF
TRBV2	TRBD2	.	TRBJ2-1	TGTGCCAGCAAATACGCGGGAGTCTACAATGAGCAGTTCTTC	CASKYAGVYNEQFF
TRBV9	TRBD2	.	TRBJ2-7	TGTGCCAGCAGCGCCCCGGGGGGGTACTACGAGCAGTACTTC	CASSAPGGYYEQYF
TRBV4-1	TRBD2	.	TRBJ2-1	TGCGCCAGCAGCCAAGATTGGGCTAGCGGGGGATCCAATGAGCAGTTCTTC	CASSQDWASGGSNEQFF
TRBV10-3	TRBD2	.	TRBJ2-7	TGTGCCATCAGGGATGAGCGGGAGGGCCGGTACGAGCAGTACTTC	CAIRDEREGRYEQYF
TRBV27	TRBD1	.	TRBJ2-1	TGTGCCAGCAGTTTACGGCTCGCCGGGACAGGCTTTTACAATGAGCAGTTCTTC	CASSLRLAGTGFYNEQFF
TRBV11-2	TRBD1	.	TRBJ1-2	TGTGCCAGCAGCTTACCGACCCGGGACAGGGATGGCTACACCTTC	CASSLPTRDRDGYTF
TRBV30	.	.	TRBJ1-1	TGTGCCTGGAACCCAGGGCTGAACACTGAAGCTTTCTTT	CAWNPGLNTEAFF
TRBV21-1	.	few	TRBJ1-5	TGTGCCAGCAGCAAAGGGGGCAGTTATAGCAATCAGCCCCAGCATTTT	CASSKGGSYSNQPQHF
TRBV5-8	TRBD1	.	TRBJ2-2	TGTGCCAGCAGCTTGGGACAGGGAGTAGTCGGGGAGCTGTTTTTT	CASSLGQGVVGELFF
TRBV11-2	.	.	TRBJ1-2	TGTGCCAGCAGCCCGAGAGGGAGCCATGGCTACACCTTC	CASSPRGSHGYTF
TRBV10-3	.	.	TRBJ1-4	TGTGCCATCAGTGAGTCGAGCGAGTTTAATGAAAAACTGTTTTTT	CAISESSEFNEKLFF
TRBV9	.	once	TRBJ2-5	TGTGCCAGCAGCGTAGTCGGAGGATCTCAAGAGACCCAGTACTTC	CASSVVGGSQETQYF
TRBV28	TRBD1	.	TRBJ1-2	TGTGCCAGCAGTACAGGGGGCGCCCCTAACTATGGCTACACCTTC	CASSTGGAPNYGYTF
TRBV6-5	TRBD1	.	TRBJ1-2	TGTGCCAGCAGTCGGGACAGCTTCTCCTATGGCTACACCTTC	CASSRDSFSYGYTF
TRBV18	TRBD1	.	TRBJ1-5	TGTGCCAGCTCGCTAGGACAGGGGCATCAGCCCCAGCATTTT	CASSLGQGHQPQHF
TRBV19	.	.	TRBJ2-3	TGTGCCAGTAGTATAGGGCCGAGAACCTCAGGGGATACGCAGTATTTT	CASSIGPRTSGDTQYF
TRBV3-1/TRBV3-2	.	.	TRBJ1-1	TGTGCCAGCAGACCCGAAGGCCTCGCGGAGGCTTTCTTT	CASRPEGLAEAFF
TRBV5-1	TRBD1	.	TRBJ2-5	TGCGCCAGCAGCGACCGGGACAGGGAGACCCAGTACTTC	CASSDRDRETQYF
TRBV7-9	.	.	TRBJ2-1	TGTGCCACTATGGGGCCAGGGGGGAATGAGCAGTTCTTC	CATMGPGGNEQFF
TRBV4-2	TRBD2	.	TRBJ2-1	TGTGCCAGCAGCCAAGATGGGCGGGGGGACTACAATGAGCAGTTCTTC	CASSQDGRGDYNEQFF
TRBV7-3	.	.	TRBJ2-2	TGTGCCAGCAGCAGAGAGTATGGCGGGGAGCTGTTTTTT	CASSREYGGELFF
TRBV3-1/TRBV3-2	.	.	TRBJ2-2	TGTGCCAGCAGCCAAGTAACCGGGAAGCCCGGGGAGCTGTTTTTT	CASSQVTGKPGELFF
TRBV13	.	.	TRBJ1-1	TGTGCCAACAGTGTGAGACAGAAGAACACTGAAGCTTTCTTT	CANSVRQKNTEAFF
TRBV5-1	.	once	TRBJ1-1	TGCGCCAGCAGCTTGGGTGTGAGGACTGGAACTGAAGCTTTCTTT	CASSLGVRTGTEAFF